These 3 T cell receptor beta chains share one sample of origin, sequenced in a study of control samples from healthy donors and cancer patients. Sequenced by immunoSEQ multiplex PCR; TCRdb stores in-frame clones only, minus some. This sample has 130,000 to 150,000 clones, with under 95% found just once. Sequencing was done on a sample of blood. These receptors were taken from a man aged 18-30 years in good health.

The rearrangement uses TRBV19 and TRBJ1-3; D is possibly TRBD1 (6 bases). Trimming removed 5 bases from V and 0 bases from J, with 17 bases in between. Germline CDR1 and CDR2: LNHDA and SQIVND (reference sequence). The CDR3 contains 17 residues. The CDR3, as DNA: TGTGCCAGTAGTGTTCGTACGGGACACATCTCTGGAAACACCATATATTTT. It yields the protein CASSVRTGHISGNTIYF.

This chain joins TRBV19 and TRBJ2-2, with D possibly called TRBD1 or TRBD2 (5 bases each). Trimming removed 3 bases from V and 0 bases from J, with 17 bases in between. The CDR3 totals 18 residues. Germline lookup yields CDR1 LNHDA and CDR2 SQIVND (reference sequence). The CDR3: CASSILPGRLPNTGELFF. The CDR3 DNA sequence: TGTGCCAGTAGTATCCTCCCGGGACGCCTACCGAACACCGGGGAGCTGTTTTTT. Full variable domain (outside the CDR3, taken from reference TRBV19 and TRBJ2-2): DGGITQSPKYLFRKEGQNVTLSCEQNLNHDAMYWYRQDPGQGLRLIYYSQIVNDFQKGDIAEGYSVSREKKESFPLTVTSAQKNPTAFYLCASSILPGRLPNTGELFFGEGSRLTVL.

The rearrangement links TRBV3-1 (or the pseudogene TRBV3-2) to TRBJ1-4; TRBD1 aligns across 9 bases. With 4 bases clipped from V and 5 bases from J, the junction kept 8 bases outside the gene matches. Per the germline V gene, CDR1 is LGHDT and CDR2 is YNNKEL (reference sequence). CDR3 length equals 16 residues. In DNA form, the CDR3 reads TGTGCCAGCAGCCGGTGGGGACAGGGAAGGAATGAAAAACTGTTTTTT. Protein product: CASSRWGQGRNEKLFF.